The 11 T cell receptor beta chains given below trace back to one sample, sequenced in a study of identical twins. Each CDR3 protein gets one entry after TCRdb re-called the 5' RACE reads with MiXCR. The sample yields 350,000 to 600,000 distinct CDR3 sequences, 13% to 15% seen once. This sample also appeared in a second study, on yellow fever vaccine responses in identical twins.

The sequencing input was CD4+ T cells sorted from blood. The receptors were gathered from a woman younger than 35 in good health.

The rearrangement links TRBV24-1 to TRBJ2-1; D is ambiguous. Germline V gives CDR1 KGHDR, CDR2 SFDVKD. This CDR3 has 16 amino acids. Trimming removed 3 bases at V and 2 bases at J, with 13 bases between. The CDR3 DNA reads TGTGCCACCAGTGATCACAGAAGGGTAGCCTACAATGAGCAGTTCTTC. Its protein product is CATSDHRRVAYNEQFF.

This chain uses TRBV5-6 with TRBJ2-4; 9 nucleotides line up with TRBD1. The junction had 6 bases not matched to a gene; V was cut back by 4 bases and J by 4 bases. Germline V gene data show CDR1 as SGHDT and CDR2 as YYEEEE. This CDR3 comprises 15 residues. CDR3 loop: CASSESGTGKNIQYF. Written as DNA, the CDR3 is TGTGCCAGCAGCGAATCCGGGACAGGGAAAAACATTCAGTACTTC.

V gene TRBV3-1 combines with J gene TRBJ2-2, with TRBD1 matching 9 bases. This CDR3 is built from 18 residues. Germline CDR1 and CDR2: LGHDT and YNNKEL (reference sequence). The V segment lost 1 base and the J segment 2 bases; nucleotides outside the gene matches: 8. In DNA, the CDR3 is TGTGCCAGCAGCCAAGGTCGTACAGGGGGCCGTAACACCGGGGAGCTGTTTTTT. Encoded protein: CASSQGRTGGRNTGELFF.

This clonotype turned up a few times. V and J are TRBV20-1 and TRBJ2-5, with TRBD2 as a possible D gene (6 bases). V was cut by 7 bases and J by 4 bases, with 13 bases left in between. CDR1 and CDR2 from the germline V gene are DFQATT and SNEGSKA (reference sequence). The CDR3 covers 12 residues. The CDR3 loop reads CSVGRETETQYF. CDR3 bases: TGCAGTGTTGGCCGGGAGACAGAGACCCAGTACTTC.

This clonotype was seen a few times. The V gene is TRBV12-3 or TRBV12-4, the J gene TRBJ2-5, with D hard to call. The CDR3 extends over 13 amino acids. Deletions cut 3 bases from V and 4 bases from J, with 9 bases between. CDR3 region: CASSFDGVETQYF. CDR3 DNA sequence: TGTGCCAGCAGTTTTGATGGGGTAGAGACCCAGTACTTC.

This clonotype was recorded at least ten times. This chain uses TRBV7-9 with TRBJ2-7; a weak D match, TRBD1 (6 bases). Trimming left V 3 bases short and J 1 base short, with 10 bases between. The CDR3 has 14 amino acids. Germline CDR1 reads SEHNR; CDR2 reads FQNEAQ (reference sequence). Here the CDR3 reads CASSFRTESYEQYF. The DNA for the CDR3 is TGTGCCAGCAGCTTTAGGACAGAGTCCTACGAGCAGTACTTC.

There are a few counts of this clonotype. The V call is TRBV6-5, the J call TRBJ2-7; the D gene is possibly TRBD1 (5 bases). Germline V gives CDR1 MNHEY, CDR2 SVGAGI. Trimming took off 2 bases at V and 1 base at J, with 9 bases between the two ends. The length of the CDR3 is 14 residues. The CDR3, as DNA: TGTGCCAGCAGTTACCAGGGCGCATCCTACGAGCAGTACTTC. Amino acids: CASSYQGASYEQYF.

This chain links TRBV20-1 with TRBJ2-3; 10 bases line up with TRBD2. Germline lookup yields CDR1 DFQATT and CDR2 SNEGSKA (reference sequence). The CDR3 spans 14 residues. After removal of 5 bases from V and 4 bases from J, the junction contained 6 bases not matched to a gene. Here the CDR3 reads CSAERGGTPDTQYF. The CDR3, as DNA: TGCAGTGCTGAGCGGGGGGGCACGCCAGATACGCAGTATTTT.

The rearrangement links TRBV6-1 to TRBJ2-2, with D possibly being TRBD1 (6 bases). This CDR3 contains 15 residues. CDR1 MNHNS and CDR2 SASEGT come from the germline V gene. Trimming removed 5 bases from V and 6 bases from J, with 16 bases in between. CDR3 nucleotide sequence: TGTGCCAGCAGTCAAAAACAGGGCCCCCCCGGGGAGCTGTTTTTT. Its protein product is CASSQKQGPPGELFF.

This rearrangement joins TRBV6-1 to TRBJ2-7, with 8 bases matching TRBD1. Germline assignment: CDR1 MNHNS and CDR2 SASEGT. The CDR3 loop spans 14 amino acids. The V and J ends lost 5 bases and 6 bases, in that order; junction bases with no gene match: 9. Here the CDR3 DNA reads TGTGCCAGCAGTAAACAGGGGGAAGTGGGCGAGCAGTACTTC. Translated: CASSKQGEVGEQYF.

The chain carries TRBV15 and TRBJ2-5; 11 bases agree with TRBD2. CDR1 is LNHNV and CDR2 is YYDKDF in the germline V gene (reference sequence). V lost 3 bases, J lost 1 base, and 4 bases stayed unmatched. The CDR3 sequence is 16 residues long. The CDR3 coding sequence is TGTGCCACCAGCAGGGGACTAGCGGACGGCCAAGAGACCCAGTACTTC. This gives the protein CATSRGLADGQETQYF.